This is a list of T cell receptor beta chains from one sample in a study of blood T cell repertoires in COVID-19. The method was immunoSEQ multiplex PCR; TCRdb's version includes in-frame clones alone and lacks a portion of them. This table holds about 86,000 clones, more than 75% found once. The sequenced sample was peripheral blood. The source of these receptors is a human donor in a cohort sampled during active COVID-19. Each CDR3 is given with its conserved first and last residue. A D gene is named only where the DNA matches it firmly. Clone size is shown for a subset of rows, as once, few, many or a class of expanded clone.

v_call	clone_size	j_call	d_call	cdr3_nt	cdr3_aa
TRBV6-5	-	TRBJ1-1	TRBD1	TGTGCCAGCAGGACAGGGCGGTGGGAAGCTTTCTTT	CASRTGRWEAFF
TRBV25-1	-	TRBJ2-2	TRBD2	TGTGCCAGCAGTGAATTAGCGGGAGGGCCTACCGGGGAGCTGTTTTTT	CASSELAGGPTGELFF
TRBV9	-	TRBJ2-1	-	TGTGCCAGCAGCATTTCGGGACTCCAAAATGAGCAGTTCTTC	CASSISGLQNEQFF
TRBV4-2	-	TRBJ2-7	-	TGTGCCAGCAGCCAAAACAGGGAGGGAGAGCAGTACTTC	CASSQNREGEQYF
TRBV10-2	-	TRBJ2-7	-	TGCGCCAGCAGCGCCTGGGGCAGCACCTACGAGCAGTACTTC	CASSAWGSTYEQYF
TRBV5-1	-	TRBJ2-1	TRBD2	TGCGCCAGCAGCTTAAAACTAGCGGGAGCCAATGAGCAGTTCTTC	CASSLKLAGANEQFF
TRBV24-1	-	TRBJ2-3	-	TGTGCCACCAGTTCCACCCACCAGCGGGGACAATTGGATACGCAGTATTTT	CATSSTHQRGQLDTQYF
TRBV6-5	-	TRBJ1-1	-	TGTGCCAGCAGTTACGAGGATGGCACTGAAGCTTTCTTT	CASSYEDGTEAFF
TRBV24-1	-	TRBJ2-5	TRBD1	TGTGCCACCAGTGACGTCGGGACAGGGGAGGAGACCCAGTACTTC	CATSDVGTGEETQYF
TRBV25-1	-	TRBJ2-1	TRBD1	TGTGCCAGCAAAAAGGGACAGGGGGCCGATGAGCAGTTCTTC	CASKKGQGADEQFF
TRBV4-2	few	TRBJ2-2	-	TGTGCCAGCAGCCAAGAGGAAGGGGGAGTAAACACCGGGGAGCTGTTTTTT	CASSQEEGGVNTGELFF
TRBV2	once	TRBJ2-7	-	TGTGCCAGCAGTGGGGATCACAGGGACACCTTGGAGTACTTC	CASSGDHRDTLEYF
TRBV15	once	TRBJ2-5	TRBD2	TGTGCCACCAGCAGAGTCGGGGGAGGGGAGACCCAGTACTTC	CATSRVGGGETQYF
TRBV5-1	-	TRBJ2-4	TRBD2	TGCGCCAGCAGTCTAGCGGGAGGGGTCCAAAAAAACATTCAGTACTTC	CASSLAGGVQKNIQYF
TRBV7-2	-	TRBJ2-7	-	TGTGCCAGCAGCTTATACGGGGGCGAGCAGTACTTC	CASSLYGGEQYF
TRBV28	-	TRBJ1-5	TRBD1	TGTGCCAGCAGGCTGGGACAGGTCAATCAGCCCCAGCATTTT	CASRLGQVNQPQHF
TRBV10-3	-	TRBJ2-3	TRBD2	TGTGCCATCAAAGGCGGGAGAACAGATACGCAGTATTTT	CAIKGGRTDTQYF
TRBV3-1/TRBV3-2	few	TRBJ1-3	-	TGTGCCAGCAGCCAAACGGGAGATCAAAACACCATATATTTT	CASSQTGDQNTIYF
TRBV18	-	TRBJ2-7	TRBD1	TGTGCCAGCTCATCGGGACAGGGGATACTCGAGCAGTACTTC	CASSSGQGILEQYF
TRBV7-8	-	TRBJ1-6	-	TGTGCCAGCAGCTTTTTGTCGGGGGGCAACTCACCCCTCCACTTT	CASSFLSGGNSPLHF
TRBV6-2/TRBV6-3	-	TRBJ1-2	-	TGTGCCAGCAGTCCAACTAACTATGGCTACACCTTC	CASSPTNYGYTF
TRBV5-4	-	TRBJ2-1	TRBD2	TGTGCCAGCAGCCTCGGACTAGCGGGAATCTCCTACAATGAGCAGTTCTTC	CASSLGLAGISYNEQFF
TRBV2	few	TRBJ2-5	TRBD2	TGTGCCAGCAGTGAGGGGGGGACTAGCGGCCAAGAGACCCAGTACTTC	CASSEGGTSGQETQYF
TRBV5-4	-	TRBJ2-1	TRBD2	TGTGCCAGCAAGATTAGCGGGAGGGACGGGAATGAGCAGTTCTTC	CASKISGRDGNEQFF
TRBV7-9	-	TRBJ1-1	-	TGTGCCAGCAGCTTAGGCGGTCGGAAGAACACTGAAGCTTTCTTT	CASSLGGRKNTEAFF
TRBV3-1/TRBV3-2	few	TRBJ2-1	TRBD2	TGTGCCAGCAGCGAACTAGCGGGAAGGCCCTCGAGGAGCAATGAGCAGTTCTTC	CASSELAGRPSRSNEQFF
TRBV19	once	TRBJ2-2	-	TGTGCCAGTACAACAGGGAGGGACACCGGGGAGCTGTTTTTT	CASTTGRDTGELFF
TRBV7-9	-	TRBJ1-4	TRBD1	TGTGCCAGCAGCTCCACGGGCAGGGGGAGTGAAAAACTGTTTTTT	CASSSTGRGSEKLFF
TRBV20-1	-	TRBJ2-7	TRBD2	TGCAGTGCTAGTAAACCGGGAGGTACCTACGAGCAGTACTTC	CSASKPGGTYEQYF
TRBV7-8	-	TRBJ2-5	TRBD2	TGTGCCAGCAGCCGAGAGGGGGGGCTAGCGGGAGTAGAGACCCAGTACTTC	CASSREGGLAGVETQYF
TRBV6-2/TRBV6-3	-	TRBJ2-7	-	TGTGCCAGCAGCACCGGGACATACTACGAGCAGTACTTC	CASSTGTYYEQYF
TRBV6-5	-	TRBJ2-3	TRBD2	TGTGCCAGCAGTTATAGCGGGAGTCCGACAGATACGCAGTATTTT	CASSYSGSPTDTQYF
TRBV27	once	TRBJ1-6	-	TGTGCCAGCAGTTCAGAGCGGGGCTTTTTCAGCTCCTATAATTCACCCCTCCACTTT	CASSSERGFFSSYNSPLHF
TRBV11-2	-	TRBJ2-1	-	TGTGCCAGCAGCTTAGGGTTAGCGCGCCCGGATGAGCAGTTCTTC	CASSLGLARPDEQFF
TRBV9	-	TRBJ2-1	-	TGTGCCAGCAGCGGACACCGAGATGACTCCTACAATGAGCAGTTCTTC	CASSGHRDDSYNEQFF
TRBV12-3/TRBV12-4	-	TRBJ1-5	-	TGTGCCAGCACCATCATTAATCAGCCCCAGCATTTT	CASTIINQPQHF
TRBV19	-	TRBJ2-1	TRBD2	TGTGCCAGTAGTACCCTACTAGCGGACTCTCCTAACAATGAGCAGTTCTTC	CASSTLLADSPNNEQFF
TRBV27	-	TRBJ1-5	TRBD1	TGTGCCAGCAGCAGGACAGGAGACAATCAGCCCCAGCATTTT	CASSRTGDNQPQHF
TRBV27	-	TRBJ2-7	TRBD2	TGTGCCAGCAGTTTAAGCATAGCGGGTTCCTCCTACGAGCAGTACTTC	CASSLSIAGSSYEQYF
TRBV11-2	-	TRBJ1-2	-	TGTGCCACCTTCAGGGAAGGGCCTAACTATGGCTACACCTTC	CATFREGPNYGYTF
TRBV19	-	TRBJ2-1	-	TGTGCCAGTAGTATTGATTTACTAGCAGATGGCAATGAGCAGTTCTTC	CASSIDLLADGNEQFF
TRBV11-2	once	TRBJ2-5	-	TGTGCCAGCAGCTTATATCCAGCGAGAGAGGAGACCCAGTACTTC	CASSLYPAREETQYF
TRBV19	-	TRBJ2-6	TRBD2	TGTGCCAGTACCCGGGGGGCTGGGGCCAACGTCCTGACTTTC	CASTRGAGANVLTF
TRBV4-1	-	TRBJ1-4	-	TGCGCCAGCAGCCGCCTGGACGGGAGGGTCGAAAAACTGTTTTTT	CASSRLDGRVEKLFF
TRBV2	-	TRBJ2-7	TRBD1	TGTGCCAGCACCCCTCAAGGACAGGGGTACTACGAGCAGTACTTC	CASTPQGQGYYEQYF